This TCR beta chain was sequenced in a study of blood T cell repertoires in COVID-19. Study background: Some COVID-19 samples were acute and others convalescent; all came from the United States, Italy and Spain. The cDNA or gDNA used as material had been derived from T cells, B-cell-depleted T cells, or PBMCs.

The CDR3 covers 16 residues. J lost 7 bases, V lost 5 bases, and 14 bases had no gene match. Germline CDR1 is LGHDT and CDR2 is YNNKEL (reference sequence). While infection was still active, Seattle patients were enrolled and then followed longitudinally. Original data processing: Scientists estimated how many nucleated cells there were by amplifying reference gene primers. TCRdb's copy holds only in-frame clones and misses some; the assay was immunoSEQ multiplex PCR. That table supplies the V and J calls and clone size; D and trimming were determined from the DNA. The table records about 180,000 clones, around 83% of them present only once.

This chain connects TRBV3-1 (or the pseudogene TRBV3-2) to TRBJ2-1, with 7 bases that match TRBD2. Material for sequencing was peripheral blood. The sequence was collected from a woman between 50 and 59 years old with COVID-19, enrolled during active disease. The DNA of the CDR3 is TGTGCCAGCAGCTTAAGAAGCGGGGCGTCAGCAAATGAGCAGTTCTTC. It specifies CASSLRSGASANEQFF.